The T cell receptor (beta chain) under discussion was sequenced for a study of cytomegalovirus exposure and HLA in healthy donors. Comments on this clone: Its specificity is unknown. One junction end does not reproduce the germline sequence, and a read error may be involved.

Looked up from germline, CDR1 is SNHLY and CDR2 is FYNNEI. The CDR3 loop spans 14 amino acids. Whole-study results and caveats: Fewer than 200 TCR beta chains were listed as cytomegalovirus-associated.

Produced via immunoSEQ multiplex PCR; TCRdb's table is partial and in-frame only. The sample records over 70,000 clones, 80% to 90% being singletons. Separate from the roughly 720-subject first cohort was the 120-subject validation cohort, to which the donors belonged. Material: PBMCs. The receptor was derived from a woman between 18 and 29 years old in good health and CMV-seropositive. The gene calls are TRBV2 and TRBJ2-1; 12 bases are a match to TRBD1. The CDR3 sequence is CVSLPGQGASEQFF. CDR3 DNA: TGTGTCAGCCTCCCGGGACAGGGGGCAAGTGAGCAGTTCTTC.